Presented here are 7 T cell receptor beta chains from one specimen sequenced in a study of blood T cell repertoires in COVID-19. The assay was immunoSEQ multiplex PCR, and TCRdb's table has in-frame clones only and misses some. This repertoire shows about 20,000 clones, 70% to 90% found once; its top ten account for under 5%. The sequencing sample was made of peripheral blood. All receptors derive from a man aged 50-59 years with active COVID-19.

This CDR3 is CASSEAQAFGVYNSPLHF. The DNA for the CDR3 is TGCGCCAGCAGCGAAGCACAGGCATTCGGCGTTTATAATTCACCCCTCCACTTT. This chain joins TRBV5-1 and TRBJ1-6, with D perhaps TRBD1 (5 bases). In germline, CDR1 is SGHRS, CDR2 YFSETQ. V lost 4 bases to trimming and J lost 4 bases, with 21 bases between them. CDR3 length: 18 residues.

V and J are TRBV27 and TRBJ2-3; no reliable D call. The germline CDR1 and CDR2 sequences are MNHEY and SMNVEV (reference sequence). Trimming stripped 6 bases from V and 14 bases from J, with 21 bases between. CDR3 length equals 13 residues. CDR3 bases: TGTGCCAGCAGCCTCAATTCGGCCCAAACGGGGTATTTT. As protein: CASSLNSAQTGYF.

J is TRBJ2-7 and V is TRBV7-2, with D possibly matching TRBD2 (6 bases). This CDR3 is built from 15 residues. Germline V gives CDR1 SGHTA, CDR2 FQGNSA. Between the trimmed V and J ends, which lost 5 bases and 7 bases, there was a span of 21 bases. The CDR3 region is CASSPGASRGREQYF. DNA of the CDR3: TGTGCCAGCAGCCCGGGCGCGTCCCGGGGGAGGGAGCAGTACTTC.

The rearrangement joins TRBV27 to TRBJ2-1, with 7 bases matching TRBD1. Germline CDR1 is MNHEY and CDR2 is SMNVEV (reference sequence). The V gene end was trimmed by 2 bases and the J gene end by 5 bases; junction bases not matched to a gene: 6. The CDR3 covers 15 residues. Written as DNA, the CDR3 is TGTGCCAGCAGTTTAGGAACAGGGGTACACAATGAGCAGTTCTTC. Translation: CASSLGTGVHNEQFF.

CDR3 sequence reads: CASSLAGGNTEAFF. Here the CDR3 DNA reads TGTGCCAGCAGCTTGGCCGGGGGGAACACTGAAGCTTTCTTT. The V gene is TRBV5-6, the J gene TRBJ1-1; D perhaps matches TRBD1 (5 bases). V lost 0 bases and J lost 1, with 7 bases in between. The CDR3 has 14 residues. CDR1 is SGHDT, CDR2 YYEEEE, per germline.

V gene TRBV5-5 combines with J gene TRBJ1-5; 7 bases fit TRBD1. CDR1 SGHKS and CDR2 YYEKEE come from the germline V gene (reference sequence). The CDR3 is made up of 14 amino acids. With V trimmed by 5 bases and J by 3 bases, 5 bases remained unmatched. The CDR3 here is CASRQGQNNQPQHF. As DNA, the CDR3 is TGTGCCAGCAGACAGGGACAGAACAATCAGCCCCAGCATTTT.

As concerns this clone: The same CDR3 arises from other DNA sequences in this sample as well. The gene calls are TRBV19 and TRBJ1-3; 8 nucleotides line up with TRBD1. With V trimmed by 3 bases and J by 0 bases, 4 bases remained unmatched. The V gene's germline CDR1 is LNHDA and CDR2 SQIVND (reference sequence). The CDR3 has 16 residues. CDR3 sequence reads: CASSIRTGSSGNTIYF. In nucleotides, the CDR3 is TGTGCCAGTAGTATCCGGACAGGGAGCTCTGGAAACACCATATATTTT.